This is a list of T cell receptor beta chains from one sample in a study of vaccination and CD4 T cells after COVID-19. Their antigens are not known. TCRdb fed the PCR reads into MiXCR, producing one record per CDR3 protein. The sample lists roughly 14,000 distinct CDR3 sequences, around a third occurring once. The sequences come from CD4+ T cells from blood, cultured in vitro, collected after SARS-CoV-2 vaccination. The receptors derive from a human donor who had recovered from COVID-19. CDR3s include the opening cysteine and the closing phenylalanine or tryptophan. The order of the fields is D gene, J gene, clone size, V gene, CDR3 DNA, CDR3 protein. D genes are given only for firm matches. Expanded clones are given a class, and other clones once, few, many or no size at all.

>-|TRBJ2-7|-|TRBV23-1
TGCGCCAGCAGTCCGGGGGACTACGAGCAGTACTTC
CASSPGDYEQYF
>TRBD1|TRBJ1-2|-|TRBV18
TGTGCCAGCTCACCAGGGGGACAGGGGGCGTATGGCTACACCTTC
CASSPGGQGAYGYTF
>-|TRBJ1-6|-|TRBV2
TGTGCCAGCAGTGTTAGCCAGGAGGGTTCACCCCTCCACTTT
CASSVSQEGSPLHF
>TRBD2|TRBJ2-5|few|TRBV6-2/TRBV6-3
TGTGCCAGCAGTAAACGCCCGGGACTAGCGGCCCAGCTGGGAGAGACCCAGTACTTC
CASSKRPGLAAQLGETQYF
>-|TRBJ2-1|-|TRBV6-4
TGTGCCAGCGCGAAGAGGGGGGACTTCAATGAGCAGTTCTTC
CASAKRGDFNEQFF
>TRBD2|TRBJ2-1|-|TRBV20-1
TGCAGTGCTCGACGAGGCGGGAGTCTGGATGAGCAGTTCTTC
CSARRGGSLDEQFF
>-|TRBJ2-7|-|TRBV27
TGTGCCAGCAGTGTCCTCGGGACTCCCGACGAGCAGTACTTC
CASSVLGTPDEQYF
>-|TRBJ1-5|-|TRBV28
TGTGCCACCGGGGGGTGGGGGGACGTTAGCAATCAGCCCCAGCATTTT
CATGGWGDVSNQPQHF
>-|TRBJ1-1|-|TRBV6-2/TRBV6-3
TGTGCCAGCAGCCCCTTAGGTAGGGAGGGGACTGAAGCTTTCTTT
CASSPLGREGTEAFF
>TRBD1|TRBJ2-1|-|TRBV14
TGTGCCAGCAGCCCTCAAGGGGACAGGTACTACAATGAGCAGTTCTTC
CASSPQGDRYYNEQFF
>-|TRBJ2-3|few|TRBV28
TGTGCCAGCAGTCCGAAACAGGGGAGGGCAGATACGCAGTATTTT
CASSPKQGRADTQYF
>-|TRBJ2-1|few|TRBV21-1
TGTGCCAGCACCACCAGAGGAATTTCGCCTACCTACAATGAGCAGTTCTTC
CASTTRGISPTYNEQFF
>-|TRBJ1-2|medium-sized|TRBV20-1
TGCAGTGCTAGAGATCGAGGCAGGGAATATGGCTACACCTTC
CSARDRGREYGYTF
>TRBD2|TRBJ2-1|-|TRBV5-1
TGCGCCAGCAGCTTGTACCCGGGGACTAGCGGGTACAATGAGCAGTTCTTC
CASSLYPGTSGYNEQFF
>TRBD1|TRBJ1-1|few|TRBV6-1
TGTGCCAGCAGGCGACAGGGGCGGCCTGAAGCTTTCTTT
CASRRQGRPEAFF
>-|TRBJ1-3|-|TRBV6-2/TRBV6-3
TGTGCCAGCAGTTGGGTGACAGGCTTCTCTGGAAACACCATATATTTT
CASSWVTGFSGNTIYF
>TRBD1|TRBJ2-1|-|TRBV6-5
TGTGCCAGCAGTTGGGGGACAGGCAAGACCTACAATGAGCAGTTCTTC
CASSWGTGKTYNEQFF
>TRBD2|TRBJ2-5|few|TRBV12-3/TRBV12-4
TGTGCCAGCAGTTTCGGACTAGCGGGAGACGAGACCCAGTACTTC
CASSFGLAGDETQYF
>-|TRBJ2-3|once|TRBV19
TGTGCCAGTAGCCAGTTGACTGCTAGCACAGATACGCAGTATTTT
CASSQLTASTDTQYF
>-|TRBJ2-7|-|TRBV30
TGTGCCTGGAGGGGCGCCCGGAGGGGGAGTTCCTACGAGCAGTACTTC
CAWRGARRGSSYEQYF
>-|TRBJ2-7|-|TRBV20-1
TGCAGTGCTAGAGAGCACGGGTCATCCCCCTACGAGCAGTACTTC
CSAREHGSSPYEQYF
>TRBD2|TRBJ2-1|few|TRBV20-1
TGCAGTGCCTATCCCCGACTAGCCCCCAATGAGCAGTTCTTC
CSAYPRLAPNEQFF
>-|TRBJ2-1|-|TRBV7-2
TGTGCCAGCAGCTCTCAAGGGGCCTCCTCCTACAATGAGCAGTTCTTC
CASSSQGASSYNEQFF
>-|TRBJ1-1|-|TRBV19
TGTGCCAGTACAAACCCTCAGGGAGGAACTGAAGCTTTCTTT
CASTNPQGGTEAFF
>TRBD1|TRBJ1-2|few|TRBV27
TGTGCCAGCAGCTCAGGGGGCAACTATGGCTACACCTTC
CASSSGGNYGYTF
>TRBD2|TRBJ2-1|-|TRBV7-6
TGTGCCAGCAGCTTAGGCGGGAGGACCTCCTACAATGAGCAGTTCTTC
CASSLGGRTSYNEQFF
>TRBD1|TRBJ2-3|-|TRBV5-1
TGCGCCAGCCGGACAGGCTCAGATACGCAGTATTTT
CASRTGSDTQYF
>-|TRBJ1-6|-|TRBV5-4
TGTGCCAGCAGCTTGGCCAGGTCACCCCTCCACTTT
CASSLARSPLHF
>-|TRBJ1-3|few|TRBV7-2
TGTGCCAGCAGTCCATCATGGTCCGGAAACACCATATATTTT
CASSPSWSGNTIYF
>-|TRBJ2-3|-|TRBV20-1
TGCAGTGCTCGACCAAATACGCAGTATTTT
CSARPNTQYF
>-|TRBJ2-2|-|TRBV6-2/TRBV6-3
TGTGCCAGCAGTTACTGGCAGGACACCGGGGAGCTGTTTTTT
CASSYWQDTGELFF
>-|TRBJ2-3|-|TRBV7-9
TGTGCCAGCAGCTTAGCGGGAGGCTCGGATACGCAGTATTTT
CASSLAGGSDTQYF
>TRBD2|TRBJ2-7|few|TRBV6-2/TRBV6-3
TGTGCCAGCAGTTACTCGATCTTGCTAGCGGGAAACTCCTACGAGCAGTACTTC
CASSYSILLAGNSYEQYF
>TRBD1|TRBJ2-5|few|TRBV19
TGTGCCAGTAGTATCCAGACAGGGGTGTACCAAGAGACCCAGTACTTC
CASSIQTGVYQETQYF
>-|TRBJ2-3|few|TRBV7-2
TGTGCCAGCAGCTCGTCCCTCCTAGCGGGTAGGGGGCGGAGGACAGATACGCAGTATTTT
CASSSSLLAGRGRRTDTQYF
>-|TRBJ2-3|-|TRBV29-1
TGCAGCGCGGGATACGATACGCAGTATTTT
CSAGYDTQYF
>-|TRBJ2-7|-|TRBV11-2
TGTGCCAGCAGCTTAGGTTTTCAGGGAAAGATCAATCTAATCGAGCAGTACTTC
CASSLGFQGKINLIEQYF
>-|TRBJ2-7|-|TRBV12-3/TRBV12-4
TGTGCCAGCACTCCAGGGGGGGCAGGAGGTTACGAGCAGTACTTC
CASTPGGAGGYEQYF
>TRBD2|TRBJ2-3|-|TRBV27
TGTGCCAGCAGTTTAGGTTGGACTAGCGGCACAGATACGCAGTATTTT
CASSLGWTSGTDTQYF
>-|TRBJ2-1|few|TRBV24-1
TGTGCCACCAGTGACTACAGGGTCTGGGGGCAGTTCTTC
CATSDYRVWGQFF
>TRBD1|TRBJ1-2|-|TRBV6-5
TGTGCCAGCAGTTACCCGGGACAGGGGGACTATGGCTACACCTTC
CASSYPGQGDYGYTF
>TRBD2|TRBJ2-2|few|TRBV24-1
TGTGCCACCAGCGGACTAGCGGGACTCCCACCCGACACCGGGGAGCTGTTTTTT
CATSGLAGLPPDTGELFF
>TRBD2|TRBJ2-1|-|TRBV24-1
TGTGCCACCAGTGATTTTACCAAGCGGGGAAATGAGCAGTTCTTC
CATSDFTKRGNEQFF
>-|TRBJ1-1|-|TRBV5-4
TGTGCCAGCAGCGCCGACGGGGGAGGGAACACTGAAGCTTTCTTT
CASSADGGGNTEAFF
>TRBD1|TRBJ1-3|few|TRBV7-2
TGTGCCAGCAGCTTTCGGGACAGGGCCGGAAACACCATATATTTT
CASSFRDRAGNTIYF
>-|TRBJ1-1|few|TRBV10-3
TGTGCCATCAGTGGGGCTGGAGGGACTGAAGCTTTCTTT
CAISGAGGTEAFF